This T cell receptor (beta chain) was identified during a study of blood T cells in healthy people across ages. This clonotype appeared a few times. With a J-beta primer mix and a sample-barcoded 5' primer, a second PCR ran roughly 6 to 12 cycles. One entry per CDR3 protein results from TCRdb running MiXCR on the 5' RACE reads. Of more than 500,000 distinct CDR3 sequences detected, about 26% appear once; the ten largest clones hold less than 20%. This receptor was taken from a woman between 65 and 79 years old in good health. Material: blood.

This CDR3 is CASSPYGLAGVETQYF. CDR3 DNA sequence: TGTGCCAGCAGCCCTTATGGACTAGCGGGGGTGGAGACCCAGTACTTC. The chain has TRBV5-6 and TRBJ2-5, with 13 bases identical to TRBD2. The CDR3 loop spans 16 amino acids. V lost 4 bases, J lost 5 bases, and 8 bases stayed unmatched. Germline CDR1 reads SGHDT; CDR2 reads YYEEEE.